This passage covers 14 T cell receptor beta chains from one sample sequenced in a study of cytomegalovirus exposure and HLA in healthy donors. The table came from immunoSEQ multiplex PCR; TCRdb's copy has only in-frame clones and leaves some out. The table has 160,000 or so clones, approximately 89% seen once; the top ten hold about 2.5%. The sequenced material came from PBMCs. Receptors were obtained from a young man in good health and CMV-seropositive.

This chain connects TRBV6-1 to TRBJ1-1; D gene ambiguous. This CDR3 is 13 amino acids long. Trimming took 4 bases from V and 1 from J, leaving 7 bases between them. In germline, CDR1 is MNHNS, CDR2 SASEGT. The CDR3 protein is CASSVSENTEAFF. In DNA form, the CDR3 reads TGTGCCAGCAGTGTTTCAGAGAACACTGAAGCTTTCTTT.

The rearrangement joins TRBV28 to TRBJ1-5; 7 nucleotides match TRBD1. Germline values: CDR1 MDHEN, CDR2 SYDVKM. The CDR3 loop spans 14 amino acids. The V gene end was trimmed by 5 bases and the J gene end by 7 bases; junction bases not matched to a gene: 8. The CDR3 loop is CASSTRQGGQPQHF. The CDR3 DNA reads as TGTGCCAGCAGTACAAGACAGGGAGGACAGCCCCAGCATTTT.

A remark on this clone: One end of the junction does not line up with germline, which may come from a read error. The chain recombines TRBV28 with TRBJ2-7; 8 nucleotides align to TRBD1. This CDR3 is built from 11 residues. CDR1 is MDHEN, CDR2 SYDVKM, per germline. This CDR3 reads CASSQMGQEGF. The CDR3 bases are TGTGCCAGCAGTCAGATGGGACAGGAGGGTTTC.

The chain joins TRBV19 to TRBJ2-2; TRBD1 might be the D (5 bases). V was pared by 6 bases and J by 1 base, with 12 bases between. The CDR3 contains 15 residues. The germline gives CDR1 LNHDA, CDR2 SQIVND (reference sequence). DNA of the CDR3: TGTGCCAGTAGAGAGGCAGGGCGGAACACCGGGGAGCTGTTTTTT. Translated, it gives CASREAGRNTGELFF.

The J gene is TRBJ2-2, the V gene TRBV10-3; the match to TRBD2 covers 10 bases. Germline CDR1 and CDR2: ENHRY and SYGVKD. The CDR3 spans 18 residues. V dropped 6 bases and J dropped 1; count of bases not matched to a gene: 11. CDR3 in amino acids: CAIRGASGSQGNTGELFF. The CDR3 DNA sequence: TGTGCCATCAGAGGGGCTAGCGGGAGCCAGGGGAACACCGGGGAGCTGTTTTTT.

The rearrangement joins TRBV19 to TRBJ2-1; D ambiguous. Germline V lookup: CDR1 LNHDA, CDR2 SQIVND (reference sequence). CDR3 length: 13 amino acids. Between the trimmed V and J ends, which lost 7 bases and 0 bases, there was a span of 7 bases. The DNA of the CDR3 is TGTGCCAGTATGCCGAGCTCCTACAATGAGCAGTTCTTC. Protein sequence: CASMPSSYNEQFF.

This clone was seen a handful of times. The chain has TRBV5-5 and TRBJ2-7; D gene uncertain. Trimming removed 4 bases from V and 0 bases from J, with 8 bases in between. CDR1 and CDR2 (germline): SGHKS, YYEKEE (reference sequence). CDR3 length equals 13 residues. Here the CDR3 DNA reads TGTGCCAGCAGCCCTTCCTACTCCTACGAGCAGTACTTC. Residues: CASSPSYSYEQYF. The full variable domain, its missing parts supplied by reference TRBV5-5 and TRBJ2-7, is DAGVTQSPTHLIKTRGQQVTLRCSPISGHKSVSWYQQVLGQGPQFIFQYYEKEERGRGNFPDRFSARQFPNYSSELNVNALLLGDSALYLCASSPSYSYEQYFGPGTRLTVT.

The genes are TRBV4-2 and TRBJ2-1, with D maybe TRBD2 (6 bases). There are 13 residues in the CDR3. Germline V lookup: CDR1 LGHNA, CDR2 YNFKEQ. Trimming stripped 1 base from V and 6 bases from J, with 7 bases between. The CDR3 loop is CASSQGGGNEQFF. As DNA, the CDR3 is TGTGCCAGCAGCCAAGGGGGAGGCAATGAGCAGTTCTTC.

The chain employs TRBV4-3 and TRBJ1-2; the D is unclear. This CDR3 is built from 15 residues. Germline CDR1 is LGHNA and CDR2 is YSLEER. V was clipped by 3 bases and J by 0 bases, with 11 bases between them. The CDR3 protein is CASSHNTLANYGYTF. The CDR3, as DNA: TGCGCCAGCAGCCATAATACTTTAGCTAACTATGGCTACACCTTC.

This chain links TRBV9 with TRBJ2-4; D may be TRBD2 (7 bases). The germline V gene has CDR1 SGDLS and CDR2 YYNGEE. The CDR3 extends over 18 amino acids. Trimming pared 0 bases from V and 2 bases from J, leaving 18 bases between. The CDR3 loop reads CASSVGIWGGESKNIQYF. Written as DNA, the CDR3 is TGTGCCAGCAGCGTAGGGATTTGGGGGGGCGAGTCCAAAAACATTCAGTACTTC.

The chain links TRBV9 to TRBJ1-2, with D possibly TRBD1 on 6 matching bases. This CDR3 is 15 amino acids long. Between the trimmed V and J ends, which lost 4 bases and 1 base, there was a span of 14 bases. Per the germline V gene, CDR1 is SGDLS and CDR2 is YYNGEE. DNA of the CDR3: TGTGCCAGCAGCCCCCAGGGGAACAATAACTATGGCTACACCTTC. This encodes CASSPQGNNNYGYTF.

The CDR3 region is CASSQTDNYSDEQYF. In DNA, the CDR3 is TGTGCCAGCAGTCAAACGGACAATTACTCAGACGAGCAGTACTTC. The chain combines TRBV6-5 with TRBJ2-7; the D gene is possibly TRBD1 (5 bases). The length of the CDR3 is 15 residues. Trimming pared 5 bases from V and 5 bases from J, leaving 19 bases between. Germline CDR1 MNHEY, CDR2 SVGAGI.

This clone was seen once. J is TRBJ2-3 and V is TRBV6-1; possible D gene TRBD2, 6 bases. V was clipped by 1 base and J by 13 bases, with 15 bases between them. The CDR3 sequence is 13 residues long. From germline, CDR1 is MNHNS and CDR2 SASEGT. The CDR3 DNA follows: TGTGCCAGCAGTGAAGAACGGGGAGGTATCAAGTATTTT. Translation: CASSEERGGIKYF.

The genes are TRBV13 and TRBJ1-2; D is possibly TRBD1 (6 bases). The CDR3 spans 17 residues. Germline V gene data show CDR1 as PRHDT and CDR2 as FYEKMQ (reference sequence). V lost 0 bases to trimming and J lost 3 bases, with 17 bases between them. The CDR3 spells CASSLGGATPRDYGYTF. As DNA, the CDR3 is TGTGCCAGCAGCTTAGGGGGGGCGACCCCGAGGGACTATGGCTACACCTTC.